A single TCR beta chain is shown here with its context. Its antigen is unknown. The data were taken from a study of CXCR3-negative and CXCR3-positive naive CD8 T cells. The CDR3 runs 19 residues. 5' RACE that incorporated UMI labels was used to prepare the TRB cDNA libraries. TCRdb re-called the 5' RACE reads and shows each CDR3 protein once, DNA omitted. The sample's table shows about 150,000 distinct CDR3 sequences. Findings of the study overall: Researchers report that CXCR3-positive naive cells carry more hydrophobic TRB CDR3s than CXCR3-negative naive cells. Comparison of naive CXCR3-negative and CXCR3-positive cells revealed similar TRBV-TRBJ usage, while memory cells differed.

The clonotype comes from a human donor in good health. Some clones in this sample may be carry-over from other donors' samples. The chain couples TRBV12-3 or TRBV12-4 to TRBJ2-7; no DNA is available, so the TRBD2 call from TCRdb remains unchecked. The source material was naive CXCR3+ CD8+ T cells from blood. The subset here: CD45RO-CCR7+CD27+CD95- naive CD8+ T cells expressing CXCR3 (TNR3+). The CDR3 is CASSFQKLAGIPVAYEQYF.